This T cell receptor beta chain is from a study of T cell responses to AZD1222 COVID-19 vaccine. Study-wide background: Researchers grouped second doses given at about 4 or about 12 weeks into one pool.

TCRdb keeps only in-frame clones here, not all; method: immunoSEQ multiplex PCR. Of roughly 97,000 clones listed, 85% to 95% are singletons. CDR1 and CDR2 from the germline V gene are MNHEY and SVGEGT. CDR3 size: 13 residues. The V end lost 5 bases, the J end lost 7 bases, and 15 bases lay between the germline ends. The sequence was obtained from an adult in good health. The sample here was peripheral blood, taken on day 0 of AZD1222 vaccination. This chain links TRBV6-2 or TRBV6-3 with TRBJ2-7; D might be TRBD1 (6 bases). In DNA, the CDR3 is TGTGCCAGCAGTCCAGCAGGGGAGTGGGAGCAGTACTTC. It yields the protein CASSPAGEWEQYF.